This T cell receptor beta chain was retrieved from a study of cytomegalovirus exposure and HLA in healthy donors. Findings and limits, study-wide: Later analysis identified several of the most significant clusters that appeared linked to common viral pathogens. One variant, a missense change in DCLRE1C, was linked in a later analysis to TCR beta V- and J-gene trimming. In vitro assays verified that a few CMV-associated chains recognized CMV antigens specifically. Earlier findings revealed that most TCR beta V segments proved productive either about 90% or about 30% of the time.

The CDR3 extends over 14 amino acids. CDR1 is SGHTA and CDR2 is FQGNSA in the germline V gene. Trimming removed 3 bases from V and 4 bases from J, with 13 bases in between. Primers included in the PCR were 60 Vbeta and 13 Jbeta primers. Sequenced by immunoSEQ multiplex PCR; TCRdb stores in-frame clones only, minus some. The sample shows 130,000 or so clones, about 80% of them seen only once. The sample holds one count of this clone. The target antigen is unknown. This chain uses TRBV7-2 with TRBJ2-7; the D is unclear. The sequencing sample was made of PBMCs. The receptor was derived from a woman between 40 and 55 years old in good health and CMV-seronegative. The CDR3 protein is CASSFESVIYEQYF. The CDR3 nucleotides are TGTGCCAGCAGCTTCGAATCAGTGATTTACGAGCAGTACTTC.